Here is one T cell receptor (beta chain) with its context. Using immunoSEQ multiplex PCR, the repertoire was profiled, and TCRdb retains in-frame clones only, with some absent. The sample has roughly 76,000 clones, 90% to 95% seen once. CDR1 and CDR2 (germline): WNHNN, SYGVQD (reference sequence). With 3 bases clipped from V and 3 bases from J, the junction kept 9 bases outside the gene matches. CDR3 length: 16 amino acids. This entry comes from a study of OX40 agonist ivuxolimab in advanced cancers. The sequences come from CD4+ or CD8+ T cells sorted from blood, collected in a trial of the OX40 agonist ivuxolimab. The chain carries TRBV10-1 and TRBJ2-7; TRBD2 matches at 9 bases. This clonotype was obtained from an adult with an advanced solid tumor such as melanoma, head and neck, liver or kidney cancer. CDR3 in amino acids: CASSDHLGLALYEQYF. DNA of the CDR3: TGCGCCAGCAGTGACCACCTGGGACTAGCCCTCTACGAGCAGTACTTC.